This entry features one T cell receptor beta chain sequence. It lacks a known antigen. No qualities accompany the bases; no much larger clone lies one base away. RNA was extracted using the RNeasy kit, and about 0.45 to 1 microgram was reverse transcribed with random hexamers. TCR beta CDR3 regions were amplified with the immunoSEQ multiplex PCR assay covering 54 Vbeta and 13 Jbeta segments. To correct PCR amplification bias, a synthetic template baseline was used for both primer optimization and computational correction. Turning to the authors' computational methods: Only productive sequences were kept, with reads annotated to V, D and J genes according to IMGT and analyzed in immunoSEQ Analyzer. To calculate clonality, Shannon entropy was normalized by log2 of the number of productive unique sequences and then subtracted from one. For each patient and control, public and private clones were evaluated among the 100 most prevalent clones. Susac-specific clones were defined as absent from healthy and MS cohorts, around 1,000 published viral clones and other ImmuneACCESS disease sequences. Through fastp at Q25 and MiXCR, TCRdb rebuilt clones from the public reads, retaining in-frame beta chains. Each CDR3 protein appears once, grouped with its most common genes and DNA. TCRdb, not the authors, supplied the V and J calls. The sample table lists about 430,000 distinct CDR3 sequences, 85% to 90% of them with a count of one. The ten largest clones add up to about 0.12% of the sample.

This specimen belongs to a study of CD8 T cells in Susac syndrome (dated by TCRdb to 2018 to 2020). In the study overall: Whether CD8+ T cell activation and differentiation in Susac syndrome was antigen driven was tested using repertoire sequencing. Clonality of the CD8+ T cell repertoire was compared between over ten healthy donors, roughly 14 Susac syndrome patients and 15 or so multiple sclerosis patients.

Peripheral blood CD8+ and CD4+ T cells from healthy donors, Susac syndrome patients and multiple sclerosis patients were profiled using high-throughput TCR beta sequencing. The multiple sclerosis controls were treatment-naive patients whose relapsing-remitting disease, either stable or active, fulfilled the revised McDonald criteria. Bulk CD8+ and CD4+ T cells were purified by magnetic negative isolation, while CD8+ TEMRA cells were enriched using FACS. Blood was drawn into EDTA tubes, processed within 24 hours, and PBMCs were isolated by density gradient centrifugation. PBMCs intended for TCR sequencing were cryopreserved in liquid nitrogen and were subsequently thawed in a 37 degrees C water bath. A purity of at least 90% was achieved for sorted or isolated CD4+, CD8+ and CD8+ TEMRA cells. The investigation overall reported the following: The number of individuals in the TCR sequencing and HLA analysis was recognized as being relatively small.

Based on the germline V gene (reference sequence), the CDR1 and CDR2 sequences are MNHEY and SMNVEV. V is reduced by 4 bases and J by 7 bases, leaving a spacing of 8 bases between them. The CDR3, from cysteine to phenylalanine, totals 11 residues. CDR3 DNA is the only sequence kept; it has 33 bases, read in frame from the first base. This clonotype originated in a human donor with multiple sclerosis. The sequencing input was CD8+ T cells from PBMCs. The chain couples TRBV27 to TRBJ2-7, and the D gene may be TRBD1, 6 bases matching. In nucleotides, the sequence is TGTGCCAGCAGTTCCACAGGGGAGCAGTACTTC. This yields the protein CASSSTGEQYF.